This TCR beta chain derives from a study of cytomegalovirus exposure and HLA in healthy donors. Findings of the study overall: In a later analysis, DRB1 alleles had the most associated TCRs; HLA-C alleles the fewest.

As regards this clone: What it binds is not known.

With 60 Vbeta and 13 Jbeta primers, the PCR was carried out. The repertoire was sequenced with immunoSEQ multiplex PCR; TCRdb's copy has only in-frame clones and lacks some. The repertoire has 140,000 or so clones, around 80% of them found once; the top ten carry roughly 2.7%. The sequenced sample was PBMCs. The origin of this receptor is a boy aged 2 to 10 in good health and CMV-seronegative.

CDR3 nucleotides: TGTGCCACGCGGGACGGAACTAACTATGGCTACACCTTC. Its protein product is CATRDGTNYGYTF. This chain links TRBV28 with TRBJ1-2, with D maybe TRBD1 (5 bases). Per the germline V gene, CDR1 is MDHEN and CDR2 is SYDVKM. V lost 10 bases to trimming and J lost 0 bases, with 12 bases between them. This CDR3 is 13 amino acids long.